The source of this T cell receptor beta chain is a study of cytomegalovirus exposure and HLA in healthy donors. For the study at large: Genotyping of under 500 donors showed that 65% to 90% belonged to the Caucasian-associated ancestry cluster. Whole-study findings and limits: There were several of the most significant clusters that appeared linked to common viral pathogens in a later analysis.

PCR was performed using 60 Vbeta and 13 Jbeta primers. Study processing details: Later, an analysis found 75 million to 100 million unique TCR beta chains, and 8.5 million to 14 million of these were shared. Repertoires were generated with immunoSEQ multiplex PCR, while TCRdb's copy carries only in-frame clones and drops some. That table gives V, J and clone size, and the DNA gave D and trimming. There are over 100,000 clones in the sample; roughly 65% occur only once, and more than 8.5% lies in the top ten. The CDR3 length is 14 residues. Germline V CDR1 and CDR2: MDHEN, SYDVKM. Losses at the gene ends were 5 bases for V and 2 bases for J; bases not matched to a gene: 2. In the case of this clone: Antigen: not known.

J is TRBJ2-7 and V is TRBV28, with 11 bases that match TRBD2. The sequenced material came from PBMCs. This clonotype was sampled from a man in his forties in good health and CMV-seropositive. DNA of the CDR3: TGTGCCAGCAGTACTAGCGGGAGTACCTACGAGCAGTACTTC. It yields the protein CASSTSGSTYEQYF.